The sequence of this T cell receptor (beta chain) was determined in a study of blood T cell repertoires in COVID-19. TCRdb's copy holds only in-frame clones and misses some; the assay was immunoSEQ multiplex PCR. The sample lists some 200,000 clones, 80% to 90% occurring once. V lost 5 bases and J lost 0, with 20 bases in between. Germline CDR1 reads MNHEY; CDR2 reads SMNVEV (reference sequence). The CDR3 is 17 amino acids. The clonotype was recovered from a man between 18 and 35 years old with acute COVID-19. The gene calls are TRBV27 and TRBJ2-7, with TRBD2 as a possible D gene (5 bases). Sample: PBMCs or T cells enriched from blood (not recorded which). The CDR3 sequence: CASSPTSPRGYSYEQYF. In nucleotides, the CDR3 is TGTGCCAGCAGTCCCACGTCCCCCCGGGGTTACTCCTACGAGCAGTACTTC.